One T cell receptor (beta chain) is described in this entry. The data stem from a study of OX40 agonist ivuxolimab in advanced cancers. Germline CDR1 and CDR2: SQVTM and ANQGSEA. This CDR3 contains 14 residues. Assay: immunoSEQ multiplex PCR; the TCRdb copy retains only in-frame clones and omits some. Here the sample spans around 67,000 clones, about four fifths being singletons. This chain connects TRBV29-1 to TRBJ2-3; D unresolved. This receptor was obtained from an adult with an advanced solid tumor such as melanoma, head and neck, liver or kidney cancer. Sequenced material: CD4+ or CD8+ T cells sorted from blood, taken in a trial of the OX40 agonist ivuxolimab. The CDR3 nucleotides read TGCATCTGCTCTCCTGGGGATGGCACAGATACGCAGTATTTT. Protein product: CICSPGDGTDTQYF.